This T cell receptor (beta chain) was sequenced for a study of vaccination effects on CD4 cells after COVID-19. Only one count was recorded for this clone. What it binds is unknown. Within the ViraFEST assay, antigen-specific CD4+ T cells underwent expansion with viral peptide pools prior to sequencing. The culture ran for 10 to 11 days, and then CD4+ T cells were isolated. Vaccine recipients lacked prior SARS-CoV-2 infection and had negative nucleocapsid antibodies. Germline V gene lookup returns CDR1 WNHNN and CDR2 SYGVQD (reference sequence). Trimming shortened V by 2 bases and J by 2 bases, and 3 bases separated the two germline ends. This CDR3 region has 12 residues. Libraries were prepared by immunoSEQ multiplex PCR; TCRdb keeps only in-frame clonotypes and omits some of them. The data hold about 27,000 clones, with 72% observed a single time.

The rearrangement uses TRBV10-1 and TRBJ2-5; D ambiguous. The source material was CD4+ T cells from PBMCs cultured with SARS-CoV-2 spike peptides, sampled before COVID-19 vaccination. This clonotype was obtained from a human donor who received a COVID-19 vaccine. CDR3 DNA: TGCGCCAGCAGTGAGACTCAAGAGACCCAGTACTTC. It encodes CASSETQETQYF.